This T cell receptor beta chain was sequenced for a study of tumor and adjacent non-tumor tissue in lung cancer. The CDR3 length is 13 residues. Germline V gene data show CDR1 as ENHRY and CDR2 as SYGVKD. This sample's RNA came from whole unsorted tissue. A word on this clonotype: Its antigen is currently unknown. One end of the junction fails to match germline, which may point to a read error.

TCRbeta libraries were built with three rounds of nested PCR, modified from ARM-PCR. One entry per CDR3 protein results from TCRdb running MiXCR on the multiplex PCR reads. Of fewer than 85,000 distinct CDR3 sequences detected, 73% appear once; the ten largest clones hold 28%. Study-wide points: TCR diversity was significantly greater in tumor than normal lung tissue.

The gene calls are TRBV10-3 and TRBJ1-5; 7 bases align to TRBD1. The sequenced material came from lung tumor tissue. The sequence derives from a man in his sixties with non-small cell lung cancer. CDR3 amino acids: CAISSDRVVPQHF. CDR3 bases: TGTGCCATCAGCAGCGACAGGGTAGTACCCCAACATTTT.